The 12 T cell receptor beta chains below come from one sample, sequenced in a study of T cells in Graves' hyperthyroidism and ophthalmopathy. The investigators amplified TCR beta CDR3 regions from RNA transcripts. Initially, a first-round RT-PCR of the TCR CDR3 employed the HTBI primer set. Via MiXCR, TCRdb re-called the multiplex PCR reads, giving one row per CDR3 protein. The sample yields 560,000 or so distinct CDR3 sequences, just over 45% seen once. Sequenced input: peripheral blood or thyroid tissue (not recorded which). The origin of the receptors is a young woman with Graves' hyperthyroidism.

A few counts support this clonotype. The chain employs TRBV7-9 and TRBJ2-7; D unresolved. CDR1 is SEHNR and CDR2 is FQNEAQ in the germline V gene (reference sequence). The CDR3 is 12 amino acids. The V gene lost 2 bases and the J gene lost 6 bases, with 8 bases spanning the gap. CDR3 DNA: TGTGCCAGCAGCTTATTCTCCGGCGAGCAGTACTTC. It encodes CASSLFSGEQYF.

This clonotype showed up just a few times. V is TRBV19 and J is TRBJ1-2; no clear D. Germline CDR1 is LNHDA and CDR2 is SQIVND (reference sequence). The CDR3 consists of 14 residues. The V gene lost 8 bases and the J gene lost 3 bases, with 16 bases spanning the gap. CDR3 residues: CASQLAPKDYGYTF. The CDR3 coding sequence is TGTGCCAGTCAACTCGCCCCGAAGGACTATGGCTACACCTTC.

There are a few counts of this clonotype. V gene TRBV20-1 combines with J gene TRBJ1-2; D is uncertain. The CDR3 is 16 amino acids. V shed 4 bases and J shed 0 bases, with 18 bases lying between them. Germline CDR1 DFQATT, CDR2 SNEGSKA (reference sequence). In DNA, the CDR3 is TGCAGTGCTACCCCCAAACGATTTACAGCTAACTATGGCTACACCTTC. It codes for CSATPKRFTANYGYTF.

The V gene is TRBV7-9, the J gene TRBJ1-1; D may be TRBD1 (6 bases). Germline V gene lookup returns CDR1 SEHNR and CDR2 FQNEAQ (reference sequence). The CDR3 sequence is 15 residues long. Trimming removed 1 base at V and 4 bases at J, with 13 bases between. CDR3 region: CASSLEGGAGTEAFF. CDR3 nucleotide sequence: TGTGCCAGCAGCTTAGAGGGGGGCGCCGGCACTGAAGCTTTCTTT.

V and J are TRBV9 and TRBJ1-1, with a weak D call TRBD1 (5 bases). Looked up from germline, CDR1 is SGDLS and CDR2 is YYNGEE. The V end lost 4 bases, the J end lost 6 bases, and 13 bases lay between the germline ends. The CDR3 runs to 13 residues. The CDR3 here is CASSTGVGPEAFF. In nucleotides, the CDR3 is TGTGCCAGCAGCACTGGAGTGGGGCCTGAAGCTTTCTTT.

Only a few counts were recorded for this clonotype. The chain has TRBV2 and TRBJ2-7, with no clear D. This CDR3 region has 13 residues. Germline V CDR1 and CDR2: SNHLY, FYNNEI. Trimming left V 4 bases short and J 2 bases short, with 9 bases between. The CDR3 bases are TGTGCCAGCAGTGTCCATCAAACCTACGAGCAGTACTTC. It codes for CASSVHQTYEQYF.

Turning to this clonotype: A single base separates this from a much larger clone, so it may be a read error. V and J are TRBV20-1 and TRBJ2-5; no clear D. Looked up from germline, CDR1 is DFQATT and CDR2 is SNEGSKA (reference sequence). V lost 8 bases to trimming and J lost 3 bases, with 16 bases between them. This CDR3 spans 13 amino acids. The CDR3 region has the DNA TGCAGTACTATCATAAGGGTGAAAGAGACCCAGTACTTC. Its translation: CSTIIRVKETQYF.

The chain is built from TRBV5-1 and TRBJ1-1; 7 bases match TRBD1. The CDR3 is 16 residues long. Trimming at V came to 3 bases and at J to 3 bases, leaving 11 bases not matched to a gene. Germline V gives CDR1 SGHRS, CDR2 YFSETQ. The CDR3 loop is CASSWGDRVVDTEAFF. The CDR3 DNA sequence: TGCGCCAGCAGCTGGGGGGACAGAGTTGTGGACACTGAAGCTTTCTTT. Based on the CDR3 plus reference TRBV5-1 and TRBJ1-1, the full variable domain is KAGVTQTPRYLIKTRGQQVTLSCSPISGHRSVSWYQQTPGQGLQFLFEYFSETQRNKGNFPGRFSGRQFSNSRSEMNVSTLELGDSALYLCASSWGDRVVDTEAFFGQGTRLTVV.

This clonotype was recorded many times. The rearrangement links TRBV24-1 to TRBJ2-2; D perhaps matches TRBD1 (5 bases). V lost 9 bases and J 8 bases, leaving 12 bases between the germline ends. The V gene's germline CDR1 is KGHDR and CDR2 SFDVKD. The CDR3 has 12 amino acids. Written as DNA, the CDR3 is TGTGCCACCCCTCCTAGGACAGGGGAGCTGTTTTTT. It translates to CATPPRTGELFF.

The rearrangement joins TRBV5-1 to TRBJ1-2; D is possibly TRBD1 (6 bases). The CDR3 covers 18 residues. Trimming cost V 5 bases and J 2 bases, with 25 bases left between them. CDR1 is SGHRS, CDR2 YFSETQ, per germline. In nucleotides, the CDR3 is TGCGCCAGCAGGTGGAGAGGAGGAGGGGGAGATGGAAACTATGGCTACACCTTC. Translating it yields CASRWRGGGGDGNYGYTF.

This clonotype was detected many times. The J gene is TRBJ1-2, the V gene TRBV2, with TRBD1 matching over 7 bases. Losses at the gene ends were 0 bases for V and 8 bases for J; bases not matched to a gene: 9. CDR1 and CDR2 from the germline V gene are SNHLY and FYNNEI. CDR3 size: 15 residues. As DNA, the CDR3 is TGTGCCAGCAGTGAAGCGTGGGGACAGAGGTACGGCTACACCTTC. It is translated as CASSEAWGQRYGYTF.

V gene TRBV12-3 or TRBV12-4 combines with J gene TRBJ2-7; TRBD2 is a possible D gene (5 bases). The length of the CDR3 is 14 residues. Trimming took off 8 bases at V and 1 base at J, with 15 bases between the two ends. For the CDR3, the DNA is TGTGCCAGCTTGACTTCCGGAGGTTCCTACGAGCAGTACTTC. Encoded protein: CASLTSGGSYEQYF.